The following is a T cell receptor (beta chain) sequence with its context. With V trimmed by 0 bases and J by 3 bases, 2 bases remained unmatched. Germline V gene sequence: CDR1 SGHDT, CDR2 YYEEEE. This CDR3 comprises 16 residues. PCR primers comprised 60 Vbeta and 13 Jbeta primers. In the authors' workflow: A follow-up analysis tallied 70 million to 80 million unique TCR beta chains, roughly 11 million shared. TCRdb's table, derived via immunoSEQ multiplex PCR, lists solely in-frame clones and lacks some. That table supplies the V and J calls and clone size; D and trimming were determined from the DNA. Of 95,000 to 100,000 clones detected, roughly 79% appear once; the ten largest clones hold approximately 2.1%. These data are taken from a study of cytomegalovirus exposure and HLA in healthy donors.

The receptor's source is a middle-aged woman in good health and CMV-seronegative. Material: PBMCs. The chain carries TRBV5-6 and TRBJ2-6; 8 nucleotides align to TRBD2. The CDR3 loop reads CASSLAGGFGANVLTF. CDR3 bases: TGTGCCAGCAGCTTGGCGGGGGGGTTTGGGGCCAACGTCCTGACTTTC.